What follows is one T cell receptor beta chain and its context. Its matching antigen is unknown. The data originate from a study of regulatory T cells. Study results and limitations: Hydrophobic residues at CDR3 positions 6 and 7 were enriched in conventional CD4+ T cells of CD3G-deficient patients. Patient repertoires had restricted TRB V-J pairs and skewed V and J usage, most in Tregs.

Patients aged 2 to 39 years had fewer naive and more memory CD4+ and CD8+ T cells. CD4+ T cells were divided by sorting: CD25-high CD127-low Tregs, CD25-low CD127-high conventional cells. This CDR3 has 13 amino acids. Germline V lookup: CDR1 KGHSH, CDR2 LQKENI. V was clipped by 9 bases and J by 1 base, with 12 bases between them. Primers: 52 TRBV forward and 13 TRBJ reverse. TCRdb's copy holds only in-frame clones and misses some; the assay was immunoSEQ multiplex PCR. The sample contains about 28,000 clones, 80% to 95% of which appear only once. This rearrangement joins TRBV18 to TRBJ1-1; D perhaps matches TRBD1 (5 bases). This receptor was identified in a person aged 18-35 years with CD3G deficiency. Specimen: conventional CD4+ T cells sorted from blood. The CDR3 protein is CASHTGTNTEAFF. The CDR3 region has the DNA TGTGCCAGTCACACTGGGACGAACACTGAAGCTTTCTTT.